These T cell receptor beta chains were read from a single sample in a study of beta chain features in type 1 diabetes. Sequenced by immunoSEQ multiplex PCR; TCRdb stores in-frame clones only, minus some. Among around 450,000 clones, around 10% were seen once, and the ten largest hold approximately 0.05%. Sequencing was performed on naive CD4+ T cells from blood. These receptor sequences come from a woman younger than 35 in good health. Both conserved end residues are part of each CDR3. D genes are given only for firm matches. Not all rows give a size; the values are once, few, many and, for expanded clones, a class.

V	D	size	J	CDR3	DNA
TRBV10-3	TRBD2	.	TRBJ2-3	CAISEASLAGGPHF	TGTGCCATCAGTGAGGCCTCTTTAGCGGGGGGGCCACATTTT
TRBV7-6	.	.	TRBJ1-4	CASSLGGAEKLFF	TGTGCCAGCAGCTTAGGAGGCGCGGAAAAACTGTTTTTT
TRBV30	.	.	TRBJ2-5	CAWKAAGETQYF	TGTGCCTGGAAGGCCGCGGGGGAGACCCAGTACTTC
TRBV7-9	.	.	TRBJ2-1	CASSLGKLGVTEQFF	TGTGCCAGCAGCTTAGGAAAGCTAGGCGTGACTGAGCAGTTCTTC
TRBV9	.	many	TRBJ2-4	CASSPRWAGGRNIQYF	TGTGCCAGCAGCCCGAGATGGGCAGGCGGTCGAAACATTCAGTACTTC
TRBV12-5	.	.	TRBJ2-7	CASGSVGESSYEQYF	TGTGCTAGTGGTTCGGTCGGGGAAAGCTCCTACGAGCAGTACTTC
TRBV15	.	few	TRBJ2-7	CATSRLLDSYEQYF	TGTGCCACCAGCAGGCTCCTCGACAGCTACGAGCAGTACTTC
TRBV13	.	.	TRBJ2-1	CASSLGYNEQFF	TGTGCCAGCAGCTTAGGTTACAATGAGCAGTTCTTC
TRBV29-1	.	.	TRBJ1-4	CSATGGKSEKLFF	TGCAGCGCGACGGGGGGAAAGAGCGAAAAACTGTTTTTT
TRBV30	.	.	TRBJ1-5	CAWSRQGRQPQHF	TGTGCCTGGAGTCGGCAGGGCCGTCAGCCCCAGCATTTT
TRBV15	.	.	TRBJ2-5	CATRGGRVPRETQYF	TGTGCCACCAGGGGGGGACGGGTCCCTCGGGAGACCCAGTACTTC
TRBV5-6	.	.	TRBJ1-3	CASSPLGGTGNTIYF	TGTGCCAGCAGCCCACTAGGCGGGACTGGAAACACCATATATTTT
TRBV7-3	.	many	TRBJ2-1	CASSLFPQNEQFF	TGTGCCAGCAGCTTATTCCCTCAAAATGAGCAGTTCTTC